This TCR beta chain was obtained from a study of patients and donors after allogeneic stem cell transplantation. Germline CDR1 and CDR2: SGHRS and YFSETQ. The J segment lost 1 base and the V segment lost 0 bases, leaving 4 bases of the junction unmatched. CDR3 length: 16 residues. In its sample, this clonotype was seen a few times. TCRdb re-called the RT-PCR reads with MiXCR, one entry per CDR3 protein. This sample has tens of thousands of distinct CDR3 sequences; about 48% occur once, and the top ten carry around 55%. The specimen was blood, either unsorted or a sorted T cell fraction (not recorded which). The receptor was isolated from a human donor who was either an allogeneic HSCT recipient or a stem cell or donor lymphocyte infusion donor (not recorded which). It is not recorded whose cells these are; they may come from a transplant donor. V and J are TRBV5-1 and TRBJ1-2, with TRBD1 matching 9 bases. The CDR3 sequence is CASSLATGGNNYGYTF. DNA of the CDR3: TGCGCCAGCAGCTTGGCGACAGGGGGAAATAACTATGGCTACACCTTC.